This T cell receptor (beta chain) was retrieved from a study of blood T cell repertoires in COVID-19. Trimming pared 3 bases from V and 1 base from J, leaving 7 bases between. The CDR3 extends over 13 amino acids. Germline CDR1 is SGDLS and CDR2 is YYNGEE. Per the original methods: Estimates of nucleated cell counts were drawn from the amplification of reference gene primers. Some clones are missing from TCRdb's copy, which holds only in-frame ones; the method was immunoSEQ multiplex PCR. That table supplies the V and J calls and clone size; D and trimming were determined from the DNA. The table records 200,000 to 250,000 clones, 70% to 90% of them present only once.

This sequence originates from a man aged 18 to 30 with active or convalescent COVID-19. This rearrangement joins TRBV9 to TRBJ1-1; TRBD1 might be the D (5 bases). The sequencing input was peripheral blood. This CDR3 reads CASSDDRNTEAFF. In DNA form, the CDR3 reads TGTGCCAGCAGCGACGACAGGAACACTGAAGCTTTCTTT.